What follows are 19 T cell receptor beta chains derived from one specimen sequenced in a study of cytomegalovirus exposure and HLA in healthy donors. Assay used: immunoSEQ multiplex PCR; TCRdb lists only in-frame clones, some missing. This sample has about 130,000 clones, with about 95% found just once. Material for sequencing was PBMCs. The receptors shown here come from a young man in good health and CMV-seropositive.

This chain links TRBV4-1 with TRBJ2-1; 10 bases agree with TRBD2. The V gene's germline CDR1 is MGHRA and CDR2 YSYEKL. V was pared by 4 bases and J by 9 bases, with 9 bases of the junction left unmatched. The CDR3 covers 15 residues. As DNA, the CDR3 is TGCGCCAGCAGCCTCCCTAGCGGGAGTTTCGCTGAGCAGTTCTTC. Translated: CASSLPSGSFAEQFF.

This chain joins TRBV18 and TRBJ2-7; 12 bases are a match to TRBD1. With V trimmed by 3 bases and J by 3 bases, 3 bases remained unmatched. Germline V lookup: CDR1 KGHSH, CDR2 LQKENI. CDR3 length: 15 residues. CDR3 residues: CASSPGQGANYEQYF. The CDR3 DNA sequence: TGTGCCAGCTCACCGGGACAGGGGGCCAACTACGAGCAGTACTTC.

The CDR3 is CASRTGRYGYTF. The DNA for the CDR3 is TGCGCCAGCAGAACAGGTCGCTATGGCTACACCTTC. The chain employs TRBV5-1 and TRBJ1-2; tentative D call: TRBD1 (5 bases). Germline V lookup: CDR1 SGHRS, CDR2 YFSETQ. The CDR3 totals 12 residues. V lost 5 bases and J 4 bases, leaving 9 bases between the germline ends.

The V call is TRBV5-1, the J call TRBJ2-7, with a tentative D call TRBD1 (6 bases). The CDR3 consists of 13 residues. Germline CDR1 is SGHRS and CDR2 is YFSETQ. The V and J ends lost 5 bases and 5 bases respectively, with 14 bases between them. DNA of the CDR3: TGCGCCAGCAGTTCAGGGGCGGGCAACGAGCAGTACTTC. It yields the protein CASSSGAGNEQYF.

The chain recombines TRBV13 with TRBJ2-3; 12 nucleotides agree with TRBD2. The CDR3 runs to 16 residues. Germline lookup yields CDR1 PRHDT and CDR2 FYEKMQ (reference sequence). J gave up 3 bases and V 4 bases, and 5 bases lay outside the gene matches. The CDR3 DNA sequence: TGTGCCAGCAGCTCGAGACTAGCGGGAGAAACAGATACGCAGTATTTT. Its translation: CASSSRLAGETDTQYF. The whole variable domain, filled in from reference TRBV13 and TRBJ2-3, reads AAGVIQSPRHLIKEKRETATLKCYPIPRHDTVYWYQQGPGQDPQFLISFYEKMQSDKGSIPDRFSAQQFSDYHSELNMSSLELGDSALYFCASSSRLAGETDTQYFGPGTRLTVL.

The table lists this clone with a count of one. The V gene is TRBV7-9, the J gene TRBJ2-3, with D possibly TRBD2 on 6 matching bases. The CDR3 consists of 13 residues. CDR1 SEHNR and CDR2 FQNEAQ come from the germline V gene (reference sequence). V lost 4 bases to trimming and J lost 6 bases, with 11 bases between them. The DNA of the CDR3 is TGTGCCAGCAGCTCGCAGAGCGGGGATACGCAGTATTTT. Translating gives CASSSQSGDTQYF.

The V and J genes are TRBV19 and TRBJ2-1; 10 nucleotides match TRBD2. The V segment lost 4 bases and the J segment 4 bases; nucleotides outside the gene matches: 13. Germline CDR1 reads LNHDA; CDR2 reads SQIVND (reference sequence). The CDR3 length is 18 residues. The CDR3 nucleotides read TGTGCCAGTAGTACCTTCCCCCCTAGCGGGGGATATTACAATGAGCAGTTCTTC. Translated, it gives CASSTFPPSGGYYNEQFF.

The rearrangement joins TRBV29-1 to TRBJ2-2; weak D call: TRBD1 (6 bases). Per the germline V gene, CDR1 is SQVTM and CDR2 is ANQGSEA. CDR3 length: 16 residues. V was clipped by 1 base and J by 5 bases, with 17 bases between them. The CDR3 loop reads CSVEAGQGFGTGELFF. The CDR3 DNA sequence: TGCAGCGTTGAAGCGGGGCAGGGGTTCGGTACCGGGGAGCTGTTTTTT.

The count of this clone is one. This sequence joins TRBV9 and TRBJ2-1; D not certain. There are 13 residues in the CDR3. CDR1 is SGDLS, CDR2 YYNGEE, per germline. Trimming left V 0 bases short and J 8 bases short, with 9 bases between. The CDR3 is CASSVAASHEQFF. CDR3 DNA sequence: TGTGCCAGCAGCGTAGCAGCTAGTCATGAGCAGTTCTTC.

The rearrangement uses TRBV11-2 and TRBJ2-3; 8 bases map to TRBD2. Germline V gives CDR1 SGHAT, CDR2 FQNNGV. V dropped 5 bases and J dropped 2; count of bases not matched to a gene: 6. This CDR3 comprises 15 residues. The CDR3: CASSPRTSYTDTQYF. For the CDR3, the DNA is TGTGCCAGCAGCCCCAGGACTAGCTACACAGATACGCAGTATTTT.

The table lists this clone with a few counts. The chain links TRBV11-2 to TRBJ2-7, with a tentative D call TRBD2 (6 bases). Trimming cost V 7 bases and J 2 bases, with 21 bases left between them. CDR3 length equals 16 residues. The germline gives CDR1 SGHAT, CDR2 FQNNGV. The CDR3 loop is CASTPLAGTPTYEQYF. The CDR3 DNA reads as TGTGCCAGCACTCCTCTGGCCGGGACTCCAACCTACGAGCAGTACTTC.

This clone was picked up a small number of times. The chain combines TRBV19 with TRBJ1-6, with TRBD1 as a possible D gene (5 bases). CDR3 length equals 13 residues. Germline CDR1 and CDR2: LNHDA and SQIVND (reference sequence). V lost 6 bases and J 9 bases, leaving 12 bases between the germline ends. This CDR3 reads CASRGQGISPLHF. In DNA, the CDR3 is TGTGCCAGTAGGGGGCAGGGTATTTCACCCCTCCACTTT.

The chain has TRBV2 and TRBJ1-6; 8 bases fit TRBD1. Germline V gives CDR1 SNHLY, CDR2 FYNNEI. The CDR3 covers 14 residues. J lost 6 bases, V lost 6 bases, and 4 bases had no gene match. In DNA form, the CDR3 reads TGTGCCAGCAGGCCGGGACAGGCTAATTCACCCCTCCACTTT. This sequence encodes CASRPGQANSPLHF.

The V and J genes are TRBV5-1 and TRBJ2-3, with 8 bases that match TRBD2. Germline V gene sequence: CDR1 SGHRS, CDR2 YFSETQ. The CDR3 runs 16 residues. The junction had 8 bases not matched to a gene; V was cut back by 5 bases and J by 0 bases. DNA of the CDR3: TGCGCCAGCAGACCTACTAGCGGAACTAGCACAGATACGCAGTATTTT. Translation gives CASRPTSGTSTDTQYF.

The chain combines TRBV19 with TRBJ1-1; D perhaps matches TRBD1 (6 bases). CDR1 is LNHDA, CDR2 SQIVND, per germline (reference sequence). Trimming left V 9 bases short and J 3 bases short, with 23 bases between. The CDR3 runs 16 residues. The CDR3 DNA reads as TGTGCCAGCCAATCGAGGGGGGGCGCCGGGTACACTGAAGCTTTCTTT. Translating it yields CASQSRGGAGYTEAFF.

The chain employs TRBV7-6 and TRBJ2-2, with 8 bases identical to TRBD2. The germline gives CDR1 SGHVS, CDR2 FNYEAQ. The V gene end was trimmed by 5 bases and the J gene end by 6 bases; junction bases not matched to a gene: 11. The CDR3 runs 16 residues. The CDR3 sequence is CASSISPGLESGELFF. CDR3 nucleotide sequence: TGTGCCAGCAGCATCAGTCCGGGACTAGAGTCCGGGGAGCTGTTTTTT.

V gene TRBV29-1 combines with J gene TRBJ1-2; maybe TRBD1 (6 bases). This CDR3 comprises 12 residues. Trimming pared 7 bases from V and 4 bases from J, leaving 13 bases between. Germline lookup yields CDR1 SQVTM and CDR2 ANQGSEA. The CDR3 DNA follows: TGCAGCGGAGAGGCAGGGGCCTATGGCTACACCTTC. Translated, it gives CSGEAGAYGYTF.

The chain is built from TRBV10-3 and TRBJ2-2; the match to TRBD2 covers 7 bases. The V gene end was trimmed by 3 bases and the J gene end by 6 bases; junction bases not matched to a gene: 4. Per germline, CDR1 ENHRY and CDR2 SYGVKD. The CDR3 spans 14 residues. DNA of the CDR3: TGTGCCATCAGTGATAGGACTAGACCCGGGGAGCTGTTTTTT. This translates into CAISDRTRPGELFF.

This chain links TRBV6-6 with TRBJ1-2, with a tentative D call TRBD1 (6 bases). In germline, CDR1 is MNHNY, CDR2 SVGAGI (reference sequence). The CDR3 runs to 12 residues. V lost 6 bases to trimming and J lost 3 bases, with 8 bases between them. CDR3: CASRAGDYGYTF. The CDR3 DNA reads TGTGCCAGCAGAGCAGGGGACTATGGCTACACCTTC.